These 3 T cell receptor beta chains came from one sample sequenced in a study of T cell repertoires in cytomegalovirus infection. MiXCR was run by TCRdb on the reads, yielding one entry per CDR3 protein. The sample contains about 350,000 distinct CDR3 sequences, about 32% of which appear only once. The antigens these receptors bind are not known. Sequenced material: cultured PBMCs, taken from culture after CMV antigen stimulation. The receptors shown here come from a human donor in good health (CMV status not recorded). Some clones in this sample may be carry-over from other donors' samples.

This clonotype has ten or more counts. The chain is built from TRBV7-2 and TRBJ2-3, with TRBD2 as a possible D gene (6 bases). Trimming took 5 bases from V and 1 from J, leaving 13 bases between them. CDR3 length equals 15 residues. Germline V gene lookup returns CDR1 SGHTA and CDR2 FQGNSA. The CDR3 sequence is CASSRGLPRTDTQYF. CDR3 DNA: TGTGCCAGCAGCCGGGGACTTCCCCGCACAGATACGCAGTATTTT.

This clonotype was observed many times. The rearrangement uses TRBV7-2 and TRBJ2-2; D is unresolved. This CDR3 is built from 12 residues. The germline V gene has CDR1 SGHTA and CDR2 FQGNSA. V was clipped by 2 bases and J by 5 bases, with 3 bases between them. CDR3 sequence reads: CASSLSTGELFF. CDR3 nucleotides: TGTGCCAGCAGCTTATCTACCGGGGAGCTGTTTTTT.

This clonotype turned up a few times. The CDR3 DNA is TGTGCCAGCAGCTCTCCGCGACAGGGGGGAACCAATGAGCAGTTCTTC. This gives the protein CASSSPRQGGTNEQFF. V gene TRBV7-3 combines with J gene TRBJ2-1; the match to TRBD1 covers 9 bases. CDR1 is SGHTA and CDR2 is FQGTGA in the germline V gene. V shed 4 bases, J shed 6 bases, and the junction held 10 bases outside the gene matches. The CDR3 runs 16 residues. The variable domain in full, completed from reference TRBV7-3 and TRBJ2-1, reads GAGVSQTPSNKVTEKGKYVELRCDPISGHTALYWYRQSLGQGPEFLIYFQGTGAADDSGLPNDRFFAVRPEGSVSTLKIQRTERGDSAVYLCASSSPRQGGTNEQFFGPGTRLTVL.